Many counts were recorded for the clone carrying this TCR beta chain. Its antigen is unknown. The data originate from a study of identical twins. Study outcomes and limitations: The analysis was cross-sectional rather than longitudinal within donors.

Using its own MiXCR run on the 5' RACE reads, TCRdb lists one record per CDR3 protein. The repertoire consists of 1.5 million to 2 million distinct CDR3 sequences, with 25% to 35% occurring once and the leading ten covering about 0.3%. The TCR sequence derives from a newborn girl in good health. Sequences were obtained from cord blood.

The CDR3 protein is CASSLGLAGPDTQYF. CDR3 DNA: TGCGCCAGCAGCTTGGGACTAGCGGGCCCAGATACGCAGTATTTT. J is TRBJ2-3 and V is TRBV5-1, with 10 bases matching TRBD2. The germline CDR1 and CDR2 sequences are SGHRS and YFSETQ. The V gene end was trimmed by 0 bases and the J gene end by 4 bases; junction bases not matched to a gene: 2. CDR3 size: 15 residues.